The 26 T cell receptor beta chains below were found in one sample sequenced in a study of control samples from healthy donors and cancer patients. The protocol was immunoSEQ multiplex PCR, while the TCRdb copy is restricted to in-frame clones and leaves out a portion. The sample lists around 180,000 clones; roughly 94% were seen once. The source material was blood. These receptors originate from a young woman in good health.

This chain links TRBV20-1 with TRBJ1-5; maybe TRBD1 (5 bases). The CDR3 has 16 residues. CDR1 is DFQATT and CDR2 is SNEGSKA in the germline V gene (reference sequence). The V gene lost 3 bases and the J gene lost 0 bases, with 15 bases spanning the gap. CDR3 bases: TGCAGTGCTAGTACTCGGGGCACTGATAGCAATCAGCCCCAGCATTTT. This encodes CSASTRGTDSNQPQHF.

The rearrangement joins TRBV27 to TRBJ1-2, with D possibly matching TRBD1 (5 bases). The CDR3 length is 12 residues. With 6 bases removed from V and 8 bases from J, the gap between germline ends came to 13 bases. Germline V CDR1 and CDR2: MNHEY, SMNVEV (reference sequence). As DNA, the CDR3 is TGTGCCAGCAGCTTCGAGGGGAGGGGCTACACCTTC. Translating gives CASSFEGRGYTF.

This chain uses TRBV19 with TRBJ2-7; D unclear. Germline V gives CDR1 LNHDA, CDR2 SQIVND (reference sequence). V gave up 5 bases and J gave up 5 bases, with 16 bases separating them. This CDR3 spans 14 amino acids. Written as DNA, the CDR3 is TGTGCCAGTAGTCCCAGACTCGTTGGGGACGAGCAGTACTTC. This encodes CASSPRLVGDEQYF.

To note about this clone: One end of the junction does not line up with germline, which may come from a read error. The chain has TRBV7-2 and TRBJ1-1; D might be TRBD1 (6 bases). The CDR3 is 13 amino acids. The germline gives CDR1 SGHTA, CDR2 FQGNSA. CDR3 DNA: TGTGCCAGCAGATTAGGGGGGCCTGCTGAAGCTTTCTTT. It yields the protein CASRLGGPAEAFF.

The chain has TRBV5-1 and TRBJ1-1, with D unresolved. Deletions cut 0 bases from V and 4 bases from J, with 7 bases between. The CDR3 consists of 13 residues. Germline CDR1 SGHRS, CDR2 YFSETQ. CDR3 residues: CASSLGFATEAFF. The CDR3 DNA sequence: TGCGCCAGCAGCTTGGGGTTCGCCACTGAAGCTTTCTTT.

This chain connects TRBV11-2 to TRBJ1-1; TRBD1 matches 9 bases. V gave up 4 bases and J gave up 4 bases; unmatched junction bases: 13. The germline gives CDR1 SGHAT, CDR2 FQNNGV. This CDR3 spans 17 amino acids. The CDR3 coding sequence is TGTGCCAGCAGCTCTTACCCGGGACAGGGATGGGTCACTGAAGCTTTCTTT. It yields the protein CASSSYPGQGWVTEAFF.

The chain combines TRBV29-1 with TRBJ1-2, with D possibly matching TRBD1 (6 bases). Germline V gene lookup returns CDR1 SQVTM and CDR2 ANQGSEA. There are 14 residues in the CDR3. The V gene lost 2 bases and the J gene lost 4 bases, with 14 bases spanning the gap. This CDR3 is CSVELGAEGYGYTF. For the CDR3, the DNA is TGCAGCGTTGAATTGGGGGCGGAGGGCTATGGCTACACCTTC.

V is TRBV18 and J is TRBJ1-2; a possible D gene is TRBD1 (6 bases). V lost 3 bases and J 2 bases, leaving 10 bases between the germline ends. The CDR3 spans 14 residues. Germline V CDR1 and CDR2: KGHSH, LQKENI. In DNA form, the CDR3 reads TGTGCCAGCTCACCCGGGGGCGAAAACTATGGCTACACCTTC. Amino acid sequence: CASSPGGENYGYTF. The variable domain in full, completed from reference TRBV18 and TRBJ1-2, reads NAGVMQNPRHLVRRRGQEARLRCSPMKGHSHVYWYRQLPEEGLKFMVYLQKENIIDESGMPKERFSAEFPKEGPSILRIQQVVRGDSAAYFCASSPGGENYGYTFGSGTRLTVV.

J is TRBJ2-2 and V is TRBV4-1, with D tentatively TRBD1 or TRBD2 (7 bases each). The CDR3 extends over 16 amino acids. Trimming cost V 3 bases and J 5 bases, with 16 bases left between them. The germline CDR1 and CDR2 sequences are MGHRA and YSYEKL. The chain's CDR3 is CASSHPRQGGTGELFF. The CDR3 bases are TGCGCCAGCAGCCATCCCAGACAGGGAGGGACCGGGGAGCTGTTTTTT.

For the CDR3, the DNA is TGTGCCAGCAGTTTAGATAGAGAGACCCAGTACTTC. Translation gives CASSLDRETQYF. The chain couples TRBV6-5 to TRBJ2-5; no definite D call. The V end lost 4 bases, the J end lost 4 bases, and 7 bases lay between the germline ends. The CDR3 length is 12 residues. Germline CDR1 reads MNHEY; CDR2 reads SVGAGI.

The chain uses TRBV3-1 (or the pseudogene TRBV3-2) and TRBJ2-7; D gene unclear. Per the germline V gene, CDR1 is LGHDT and CDR2 is YNNKEL (reference sequence). This CDR3 region has 14 residues. V gave up 1 base and J gave up 2 bases, with 9 bases separating them. CDR3 in DNA: TGTGCCAGCAGCCAAGGGAACGTAGCCTACGAGCAGTACTTC. Residues: CASSQGNVAYEQYF.

The CDR3 sequence: CASSFSGGVKGYTF. As DNA, the CDR3 is TGTGCCAGCAGCTTCAGTGGGGGGGTGAAGGGCTACACCTTC. The chain has TRBV9 and TRBJ1-2; D perhaps matches TRBD1 (5 bases). The CDR3 covers 14 residues. The V and J ends lost 4 bases and 8 bases respectively, with 18 bases between them. From germline, CDR1 is SGDLS and CDR2 YYNGEE.

This chain connects TRBV4-1 to TRBJ1-1, with D possibly matching TRBD1 (5 bases). V was pared by 1 base and J by 5 bases, with 17 bases between. The CDR3 runs to 16 residues. The germline CDR1 and CDR2 sequences are MGHRA and YSYEKL. This CDR3 reads CASSQVLRAGRTEAFF. CDR3 bases: TGCGCCAGCAGCCAAGTACTAAGGGCAGGGCGGACTGAAGCTTTCTTT.

The V call is TRBV3-1 (or the pseudogene TRBV3-2), the J call TRBJ2-1; perhaps TRBD1 as D (6 bases). Trimming stripped 0 bases from V and 4 bases from J, with 13 bases between. CDR1 LGHDT and CDR2 YNNKEL come from the germline V gene (reference sequence). There are 16 residues in the CDR3. In DNA form, the CDR3 reads TGTGCCAGCAGCCAAGAATCAGGGGTCACATACAATGAGCAGTTCTTC. Its translation: CASSQESGVTYNEQFF.

The chain combines TRBV11-2 with TRBJ1-1, with TRBD1 as a possible D gene (5 bases). The V end was cut by 2 bases, the J end by 0 bases, with 13 bases between. The CDR3 spans 16 residues. CDR1 and CDR2 from the germline V gene are SGHAT and FQNNGV. CDR3 sequence (DNA): TGTGCCAGCAGCTTAAAGGGGAGAGGGATGAACACTGAAGCTTTCTTT. Protein sequence: CASSLKGRGMNTEAFF.

This chain joins TRBV19 and TRBJ2-7; 7 bases are a match to TRBD1. Germline V gene sequence: CDR1 LNHDA, CDR2 SQIVND (reference sequence). CDR3 length: 13 amino acids. V was pared by 3 bases and J by 7 bases, with 6 bases of the junction left unmatched. Here the CDR3 DNA reads TGTGCCAGTAGTATCGTGACAGGGATAGAGCAGTACTTC. Its protein product is CASSIVTGIEQYF.

This clone was seen only once. Other DNA sequences of this sample code for an identical CDR3. The chain joins TRBV10-3 to TRBJ2-5; D unresolved. The V end lost 0 bases, the J end lost 5 bases, and 1 base lay between the germline ends. Per germline, CDR1 ENHRY and CDR2 SYGVKD. The CDR3 loop spans 11 amino acids. CDR3 nucleotides: TGTGCCATCAGTGAGTCCGAGACCCAGTACTTC. It codes for CAISESETQYF.

The chain has TRBV7-2 and TRBJ2-1; 10 bases are a match to TRBD2. Germline V CDR1 and CDR2: SGHTA, FQGNSA. The CDR3 contains 14 residues. The J segment lost 16 bases and the V segment lost 0 bases, leaving 9 bases of the junction unmatched. CDR3 amino acids: CASSLAKEAGGSFF. In DNA form, the CDR3 reads TGTGCCAGCAGCTTAGCGAAGGAAGCGGGAGGGAGTTTCTTC.

This chain joins TRBV6-5 and TRBJ1-2; no clear D. The V gene lost 6 bases and the J gene lost 5 bases, with 16 bases spanning the gap. CDR1 is MNHEY and CDR2 is SVGAGI in the germline V gene. This CDR3 comprises 14 residues. The DNA for the CDR3 is TGTGCCAGCAGCCCGAGGGCATTAGAATATGGCTACACCTTC. Its protein product is CASSPRALEYGYTF.

V usage is TRBV5-1 and J usage is TRBJ2-7; no definite D call. CDR3 length equals 12 residues. The germline V and J ends were trimmed by 4 bases and 5 bases, with 10 bases remaining between them. CDR1 is SGHRS and CDR2 is YFSETQ in the germline V gene. CDR3 in DNA: TGCGCCAGCAGCCTCCTAAGCAACGAGCAGTACTTC. Protein sequence: CASSLLSNEQYF.

The genes are TRBV7-2 and TRBJ1-2; 9 bases fit TRBD1. The length of the CDR3 is 15 residues. Germline V gene lookup returns CDR1 SGHTA and CDR2 FQGNSA. With 5 bases clipped from V and 2 bases from J, the junction kept 6 bases outside the gene matches. CDR3 loop: CASSPRTGENYGYTF. The CDR3 DNA follows: TGTGCCAGCAGCCCCAGGACAGGGGAGAACTATGGCTACACCTTC. Variable domain in full (rest from reference TRBV7-2 and TRBJ1-2): GAGVSQSPSNKVTEKGKDVELRCDPISGHTALYWYRQSLGQGLEFLIYFQGNSAPDKSGLPSDRFSAERTGGSVSTLTIQRTQQEDSAVYLCASSPRTGENYGYTFGSGTRLTVV.

V and J are TRBV28 and TRBJ1-4; D call uncertain. Per the germline V gene, CDR1 is MDHEN and CDR2 is SYDVKM. Trimming left V 1 base short and J 11 bases short, with 11 bases between. This CDR3 has 13 amino acids. This CDR3 is CASSLSGSPKLFF. As DNA, the CDR3 is TGTGCCAGCAGTTTATCTGGGTCGCCTAAACTGTTTTTT.

The rearrangement links TRBV2 to TRBJ2-3; 8 nucleotides align to TRBD1. Germline V gene lookup returns CDR1 SNHLY and CDR2 FYNNEI. CDR3 length: 14 residues. The V segment lost 6 bases and the J segment 0 bases; nucleotides outside the gene matches: 2. The CDR3 is CASRDRASTDTQYF. CDR3 bases: TGTGCCAGCAGGGACAGGGCTAGCACAGATACGCAGTATTTT.

The V and J genes are TRBV28 and TRBJ1-3, with D perhaps TRBD1 (6 bases). With 8 bases removed from V and 7 bases from J, the gap between germline ends came to 12 bases. Germline V lookup: CDR1 MDHEN, CDR2 SYDVKM. This CDR3 is 12 amino acids long. The CDR3 DNA sequence: TGTGCCAGCGGGGGGCAGCGGAACACCATATATTTT. It translates to CASGGQRNTIYF.

The chain carries TRBV2 and TRBJ2-1; D uncertain. Germline-derived CDR1 and CDR2 are SNHLY and FYNNEI. The V and J ends lost 8 bases and 0 bases respectively, with 11 bases between them. The CDR3 runs to 14 residues. DNA of the CDR3: TGTGCCAGCTCGACCCTCAGCTCCTACAATGAGCAGTTCTTC. It codes for CASSTLSSYNEQFF.

The chain carries TRBV6-2 or TRBV6-3 and TRBJ2-7; the D is unclear. CDR1 is MNHEY and CDR2 is SVGEGT in the germline V gene. V lost 5 bases, J lost 3 bases, and 2 bases lay in between. The CDR3 has 10 amino acids. The chain's CDR3 is CASSHYEQYF. CDR3 nucleotide sequence: TGTGCCAGCAGTCACTACGAGCAGTACTTC.